This entry lists 23 T cell receptor beta chains sequenced from one sample in a study of T-cell reconstitution after alpha-beta-depleted transplantation in children. Preparation of the TCRbeta library was carried out with unique molecular identifiers. TCRdb re-analysed the PCR reads in MiXCR, keeping a single row per CDR3 protein. The table has about 500,000 distinct CDR3 sequences, roughly 33% seen once. Sequenced material: PBMCs from the stem cell graft donor, taken from the stem cell graft. The origin of the receptors is a human donor who donated a stem cell graft to a child with aplastic anemia.

This rearrangement joins TRBV5-4 to TRBJ2-4; D perhaps matches TRBD2 (6 bases). V dropped 2 bases and J dropped 13 bases, with 10 bases sitting between them. The CDR3 has 11 amino acids. Per the germline V gene, CDR1 is SGHNT and CDR2 is YYREEE (reference sequence). Here the CDR3 reads CASSFQGGQYF. The CDR3 nucleotides read TGTGCCAGCAGCTTCCAGGGAGGACAGTACTTC.

The genes are TRBV7-2 and TRBJ2-5, with D perhaps TRBD1 (5 bases). Germline CDR1 and CDR2: SGHTA and FQGNSA. CDR3 length: 14 residues. V was shortened by 5 bases and J by 2 bases, with 12 bases between the two germline ends. The CDR3 DNA reads TGTGCCAGCAGCGTACCAGGGTATCAAGAGACCCAGTACTTC. The encoded protein is CASSVPGYQETQYF.

This clonotype came up a few times. This chain joins TRBV5-1 and TRBJ2-3; D is undetermined. Germline lookup yields CDR1 SGHRS and CDR2 YFSETQ. CDR3 length equals 15 residues. V was clipped by 4 bases and J by 0 bases, with 12 bases between them. The CDR3 region is CASSRTVLSTDTQYF. In nucleotides, the CDR3 is TGCGCCAGCAGCCGTACAGTACTGAGCACAGATACGCAGTATTTT.

This clonotype has a handful of counts. V gene TRBV10-3 combines with J gene TRBJ2-7, with D unclear. The CDR3 is 13 amino acids. The ends were cut back, 2 bases at V and 5 bases at J, with 10 bases in the middle. Germline V lookup: CDR1 ENHRY, CDR2 SYGVKD. The CDR3: CAISEASGNEQYV. The CDR3 coding sequence is TGTGCCATCAGTGAGGCTAGTGGTAACGAGCAGTACGTC.

There are a few counts of this clonotype. A junction boundary mismatches the germline segment, possibly from a read error. The chain has TRBV27 and TRBJ2-1; perhaps TRBD2 as D (5 bases). The CDR3 sequence is 15 residues long. CDR1 is MNHEY, CDR2 SMNVEV, per germline (reference sequence). The CDR3 spells CASSLSETTYHEQFF. The DNA for the CDR3 is TGTGCCAGCAGTTTATCTGAGACTACCTACCATGAGCAGTTCTTC.

The rearrangement uses TRBV7-2 and TRBJ1-1; 9 positions match TRBD1. Germline values: CDR1 SGHTA, CDR2 FQGNSA. The length of the CDR3 is 12 residues. V shed 3 bases, J shed 12 bases, and the junction held 5 bases outside the gene matches. DNA for the CDR3: TGTGCCAGCAGCTTCTACAGGGGGCAAACTTTCTTT. Its protein is CASSFYRGQTFF.

The chain recombines TRBV20-1 with TRBJ1-5; D gene ambiguous. Germline values: CDR1 DFQATT, CDR2 SNEGSKA (reference sequence). V dropped 5 bases and J dropped 6 bases, with 11 bases sitting between them. CDR3 length: 12 amino acids. CDR3 residues: CSAGPRAQPQHF. As DNA, the CDR3 is TGCAGTGCTGGACCCCGAGCTCAGCCCCAGCATTTT.

V gene TRBV29-1 combines with J gene TRBJ1-1; a possible D gene is TRBD1 (5 bases). Germline CDR1 and CDR2: SQVTM and ANQGSEA. The CDR3 runs to 13 residues. Trimming took off 7 bases at V and 1 base at J, with 13 bases between the two ends. For the CDR3, the DNA is TGCAGCGCCGGACCTAGGGGGAACACTGAAGCTTTCTTT. Translated: CSAGPRGNTEAFF.

A few counts support this clonotype. The chain links TRBV28 to TRBJ2-1, with D perhaps matching TRBD2 (5 bases). Trimming left V 6 bases short and J 4 bases short, with 10 bases between. Germline assignment: CDR1 MDHEN and CDR2 SYDVKM. The CDR3 totals 13 residues. The CDR3 is CASRDWLYNEQFF. The CDR3 DNA follows: TGTGCCAGCAGGGACTGGCTATACAATGAGCAGTTCTTC.

As regards this clonotype: A junction boundary mismatches the germline segment, possibly from a read error. The rearrangement links TRBV6-1 to TRBJ2-1, with unresolved D. Germline V gene data show CDR1 as MNHNS and CDR2 as SASEGT. The CDR3 runs 15 residues. For the CDR3, the DNA is TGTGGCAGCAGCCCGGCAGGTTTTGTCTACAATGAGCAGTTCTTC. This gives the protein CGSSPAGFVYNEQFF.

This rearrangement joins TRBV28 to TRBJ1-5; D is uncertain. The CDR3 has 15 residues. Trimming took 3 bases from V and 1 from J, leaving 10 bases between them. The germline gives CDR1 MDHEN, CDR2 SYDVKM. CDR3 nucleotides: TGTGCCAGCAGTTTTATCGTAGGGAGCAATCAGCCCCAGCATTTT. As protein: CASSFIVGSNQPQHF.

V usage is TRBV9 and J usage is TRBJ2-3, with D hard to call. This CDR3 contains 15 residues. Trimming stripped 0 bases from V and 5 bases from J, with 13 bases between. Per germline, CDR1 SGDLS and CDR2 YYNGEE. CDR3 in DNA: TGTGCCAGCAGCGTAGTTGGTGGGCTCAGAGATACGCAGTATTTT. Translation: CASSVVGGLRDTQYF.

This chain connects TRBV19 to TRBJ1-4, with TRBD1 as a possible D gene (6 bases). With 4 bases removed from V and 0 bases from J, the gap between germline ends came to 9 bases. Per the germline V gene, CDR1 is LNHDA and CDR2 is SQIVND (reference sequence). This CDR3 comprises 15 residues. The CDR3, as DNA: TGTGCCAGTAGTAGGACAGTTGCAACTAATGAAAAACTGTTTTTT. Its protein product is CASSRTVATNEKLFF.

This clonotype was seen a handful of times. V usage is TRBV5-1 and J usage is TRBJ2-1; 7 bases align to TRBD1. With V trimmed by 6 bases and J by 7 bases, 7 bases remained unmatched. The germline CDR1 and CDR2 sequences are SGHRS and YFSETQ. The CDR3 is 13 residues long. The CDR3 sequence: CASTPKDRNEQFF. CDR3 in DNA: TGCGCCAGCACCCCAAAGGACAGGAATGAGCAGTTCTTC.

There are a few counts of this clonotype. The V and J genes are TRBV12-3 or TRBV12-4 and TRBJ2-3; 10 positions match TRBD2. Unmatched junction bases numbered 3, after V lost 4 bases and J lost 2 bases. The CDR3 extends over 15 amino acids. CDR3 in amino acids: CASSWTSGLTDTQYF. DNA for the CDR3: TGTGCCAGCAGTTGGACTAGCGGACTCACAGATACGCAGTATTTT.

In this sample, this clonotype turned up a few times. The genes are TRBV20-1 and TRBJ2-7; 10 bases are shared with TRBD1. Germline V gene data show CDR1 as DFQATT and CDR2 as SNEGSKA (reference sequence). Unmatched junction bases numbered 5, after V lost 6 bases and J lost 3 bases. The CDR3 totals 13 residues. CDR3 bases: TGCAGTGCGAGCCGGGACAGGGGCTACGAGCAGTACTTC. Translated, it gives CSASRDRGYEQYF.

The J gene is TRBJ1-1, the V gene TRBV28, with D perhaps TRBD1 (6 bases). In germline, CDR1 is MDHEN, CDR2 SYDVKM. V was shortened by 6 bases and J by 5 bases, with 16 bases between the two germline ends. The CDR3 consists of 14 residues. The CDR3 DNA follows: TGTGCCAGCAGACCAGGAGGGGGGCTAACTGAAGCTTTCTTT. Protein product: CASRPGGGLTEAFF.

This clonotype was counted only a few times. The chain uses TRBV12-3 or TRBV12-4 and TRBJ1-3; tentatively, D is TRBD1 (5 bases). CDR3 length: 16 residues. Trimming removed 6 bases at V and 0 bases at J, with 15 bases between. The CDR3 loop reads CASSLETATSGNTIYF. CDR3 sequence (DNA): TGTGCCAGCAGCCTAGAGACAGCGACCTCTGGAAACACCATATATTTT.

Ten or more counts support this clonotype. The J gene is TRBJ1-1, the V gene TRBV12-3 or TRBV12-4; TRBD1 is a possible D gene (5 bases). Trimming pared 4 bases from V and 3 bases from J, leaving 9 bases between. There are 13 residues in the CDR3. This chain's CDR3 is CASSSTGYTEAFF. DNA of the CDR3: TGTGCCAGCAGTTCAACAGGATACACTGAAGCTTTCTTT.

This clonotype was seen more than once but under ten times. The J gene is TRBJ2-3, the V gene TRBV5-1; the D gene is possibly TRBD1 (7 bases). Looked up from germline, CDR1 is SGHRS and CDR2 is YFSETQ. Trimming left V 3 bases short and J 5 bases short, with 13 bases between. This CDR3 spans 14 amino acids. The CDR3 loop is CASSSNQGGDTQYF. CDR3 coding DNA: TGCGCCAGCAGCTCCAACCAGGGGGGAGATACGCAGTATTTT.

This clonotype was observed a few times. The gene calls are TRBV7-2 and TRBJ2-5, with TRBD2 matching 8 bases. Germline V gives CDR1 SGHTA, CDR2 FQGNSA. The CDR3 is made up of 18 amino acids. V was clipped by 0 bases and J by 5 bases; unmatched bases: 14. CDR3 amino acids: CASSLARASGPLGETQYF. The CDR3 region has the DNA TGTGCCAGCAGCTTAGCGCGGGCTAGCGGGCCTTTGGGGGAGACCCAGTACTTC.

The rearrangement joins TRBV5-1 to TRBJ1-1, with TRBD1 matching over 8 bases. Germline V gene lookup returns CDR1 SGHRS and CDR2 YFSETQ. J gave up 1 base and V 4 bases, and 9 bases lay outside the gene matches. This CDR3 has 16 residues. The CDR3 loop reads CASSVGHTGGNTEAFF. The CDR3 DNA reads as TGCGCCAGCAGCGTTGGGCATACAGGGGGGAACACTGAAGCTTTCTTT.

The chain employs TRBV4-2 and TRBJ2-1; D might be TRBD2 (6 bases). V gave up 4 bases and J gave up 0 bases, with 13 bases separating them. This CDR3 region has 16 residues. Germline V CDR1 and CDR2: LGHNA, YNFKEQ. CDR3 amino acids: CASSPNRLGSYNEQFF. CDR3 bases: TGTGCCAGCAGCCCTAACCGACTAGGCTCCTACAATGAGCAGTTCTTC.